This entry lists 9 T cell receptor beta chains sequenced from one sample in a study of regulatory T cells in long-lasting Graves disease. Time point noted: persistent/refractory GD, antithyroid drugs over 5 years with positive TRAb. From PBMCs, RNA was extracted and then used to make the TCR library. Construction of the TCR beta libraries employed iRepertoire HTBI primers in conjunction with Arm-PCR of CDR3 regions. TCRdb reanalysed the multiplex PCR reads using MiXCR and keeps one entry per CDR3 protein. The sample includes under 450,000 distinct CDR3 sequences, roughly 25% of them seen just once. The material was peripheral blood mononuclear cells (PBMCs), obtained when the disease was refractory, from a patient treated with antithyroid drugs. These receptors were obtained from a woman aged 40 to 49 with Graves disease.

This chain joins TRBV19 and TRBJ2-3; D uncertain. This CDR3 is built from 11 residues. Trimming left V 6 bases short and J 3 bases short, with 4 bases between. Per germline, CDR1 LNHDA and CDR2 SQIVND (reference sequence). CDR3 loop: CASRITDTQYF. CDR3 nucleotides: TGTGCCAGTAGGATTACAGATACGCAGTATTTT.

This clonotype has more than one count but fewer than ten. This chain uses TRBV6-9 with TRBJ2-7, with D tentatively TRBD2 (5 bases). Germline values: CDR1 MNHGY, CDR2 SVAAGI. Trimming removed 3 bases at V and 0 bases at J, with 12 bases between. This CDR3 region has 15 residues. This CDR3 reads CASSYDRRSSYEQYF. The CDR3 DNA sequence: TGTGCCAGCAGTTACGATCGGAGGAGCTCCTACGAGCAGTACTTC.

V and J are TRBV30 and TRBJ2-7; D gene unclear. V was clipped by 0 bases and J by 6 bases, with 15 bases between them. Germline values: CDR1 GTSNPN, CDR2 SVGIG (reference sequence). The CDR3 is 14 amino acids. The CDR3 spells CAWSVAWGGSEQYF. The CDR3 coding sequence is TGTGCCTGGAGTGTAGCATGGGGTGGCTCCGAGCAGTACTTC.

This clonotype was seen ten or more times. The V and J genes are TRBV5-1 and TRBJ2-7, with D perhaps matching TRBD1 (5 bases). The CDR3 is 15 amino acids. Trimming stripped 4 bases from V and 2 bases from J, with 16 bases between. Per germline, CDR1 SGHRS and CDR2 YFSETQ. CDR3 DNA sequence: TGCGCCAGCAGCCTCGGTACAGGAAACACCTACGAGCAGTACTTC. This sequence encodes CASSLGTGNTYEQYF.

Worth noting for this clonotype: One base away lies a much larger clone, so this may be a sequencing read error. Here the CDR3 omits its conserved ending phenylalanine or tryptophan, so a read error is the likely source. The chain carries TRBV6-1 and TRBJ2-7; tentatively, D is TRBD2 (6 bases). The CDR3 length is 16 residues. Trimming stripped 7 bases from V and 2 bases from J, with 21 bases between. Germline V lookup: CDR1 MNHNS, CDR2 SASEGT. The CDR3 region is CASTRSVGTFTYEQYL. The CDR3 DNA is TGTGCCAGCACGAGGTCCGTGGGGACTTTTACCTACGAGCAGTACCTC.

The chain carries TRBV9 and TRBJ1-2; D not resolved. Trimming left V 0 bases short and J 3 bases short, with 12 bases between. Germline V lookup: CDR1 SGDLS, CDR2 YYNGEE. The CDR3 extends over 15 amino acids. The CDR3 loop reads CASSVGREGHYGYTF. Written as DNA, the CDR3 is TGTGCCAGCAGCGTAGGGAGGGAAGGGCACTATGGCTACACCTTC.

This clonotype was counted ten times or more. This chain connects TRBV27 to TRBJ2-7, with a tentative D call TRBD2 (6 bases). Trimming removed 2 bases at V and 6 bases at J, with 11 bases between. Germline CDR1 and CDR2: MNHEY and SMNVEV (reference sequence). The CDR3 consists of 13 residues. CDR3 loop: CASSLTWGGEQYF. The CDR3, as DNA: TGTGCCAGCAGTTTAACGTGGGGAGGCGAGCAGTACTTC.

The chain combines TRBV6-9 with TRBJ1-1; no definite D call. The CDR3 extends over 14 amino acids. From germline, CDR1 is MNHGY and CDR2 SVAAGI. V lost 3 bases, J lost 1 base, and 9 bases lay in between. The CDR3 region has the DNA TGTGCCAGCAGTTACTCCGTACCGAACACTGAAGCTTTCTTT. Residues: CASSYSVPNTEAFF.

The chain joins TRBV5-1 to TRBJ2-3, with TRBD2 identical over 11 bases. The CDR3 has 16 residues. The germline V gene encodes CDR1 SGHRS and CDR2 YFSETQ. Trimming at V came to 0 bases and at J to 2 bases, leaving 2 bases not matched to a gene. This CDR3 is CASSLELAGATDTQYF. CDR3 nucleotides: TGCGCCAGCAGCTTGGAACTAGCGGGAGCCACAGATACGCAGTATTTT.